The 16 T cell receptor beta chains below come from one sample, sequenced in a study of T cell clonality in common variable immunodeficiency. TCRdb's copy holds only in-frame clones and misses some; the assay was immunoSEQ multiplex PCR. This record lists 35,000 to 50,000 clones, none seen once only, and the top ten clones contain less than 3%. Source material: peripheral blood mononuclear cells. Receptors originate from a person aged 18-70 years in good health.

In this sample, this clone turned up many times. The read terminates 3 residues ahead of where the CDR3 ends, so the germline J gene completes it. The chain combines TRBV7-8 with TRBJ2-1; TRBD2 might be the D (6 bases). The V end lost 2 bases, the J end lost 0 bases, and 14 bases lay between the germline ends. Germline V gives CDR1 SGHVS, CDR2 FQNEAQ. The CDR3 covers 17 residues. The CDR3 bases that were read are TGTGCCAGCAGCTTACCTCTCCGACTAGGCTCCTACAATGAG. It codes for CASSLPLRLGSYNE. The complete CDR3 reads CASSLPLRLGSYNEQFF.

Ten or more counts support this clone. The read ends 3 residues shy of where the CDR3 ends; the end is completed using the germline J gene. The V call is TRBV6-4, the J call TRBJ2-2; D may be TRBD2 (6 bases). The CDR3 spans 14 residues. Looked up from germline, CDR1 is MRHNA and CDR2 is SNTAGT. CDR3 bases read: TGTGCCAGGGGGGTGGGGGGATCTAATGAAAAG. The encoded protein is CARGVGGSNEK. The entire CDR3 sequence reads CARGVGGSNEKLFF.

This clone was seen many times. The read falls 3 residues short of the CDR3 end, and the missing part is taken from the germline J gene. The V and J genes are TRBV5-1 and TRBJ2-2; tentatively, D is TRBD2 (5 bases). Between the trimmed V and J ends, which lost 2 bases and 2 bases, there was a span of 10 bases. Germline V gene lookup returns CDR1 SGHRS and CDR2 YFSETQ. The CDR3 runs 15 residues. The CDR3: CASSLEGRNTGELFF. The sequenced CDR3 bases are TGCGCCAGCAGCTTAGAGGGTAGAAACACCGGGGAG.

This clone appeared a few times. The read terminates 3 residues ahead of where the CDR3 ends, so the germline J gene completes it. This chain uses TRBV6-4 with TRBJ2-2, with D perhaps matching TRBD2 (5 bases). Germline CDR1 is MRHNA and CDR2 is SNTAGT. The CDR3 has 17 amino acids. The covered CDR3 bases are TGTGCCAGCAGTGACTCGACTATCGCAGCCGGGGATTCACCG. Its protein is CASSDSTIAAGDSP. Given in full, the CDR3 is CASSDSTIAAGDSPLFF.

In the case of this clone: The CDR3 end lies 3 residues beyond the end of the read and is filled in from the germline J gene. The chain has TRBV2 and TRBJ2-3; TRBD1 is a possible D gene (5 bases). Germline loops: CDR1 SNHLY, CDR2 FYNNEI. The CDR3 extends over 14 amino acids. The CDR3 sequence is CASSEGWGNQPQYF. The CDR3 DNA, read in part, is TGTGCCAGCAGTGAAGGGTGGGGCAATCAGCCG.

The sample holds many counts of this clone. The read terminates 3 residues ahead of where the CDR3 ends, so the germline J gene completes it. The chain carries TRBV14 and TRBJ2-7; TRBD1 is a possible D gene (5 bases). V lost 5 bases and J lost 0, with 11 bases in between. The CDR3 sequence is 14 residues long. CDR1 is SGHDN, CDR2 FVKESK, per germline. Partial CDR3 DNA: TGTGCCAGCAGCTATCAGGGTAGCTCCTACGAG. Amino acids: CASSYQGSSYE. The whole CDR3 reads CASSYQGSSYEQYF.

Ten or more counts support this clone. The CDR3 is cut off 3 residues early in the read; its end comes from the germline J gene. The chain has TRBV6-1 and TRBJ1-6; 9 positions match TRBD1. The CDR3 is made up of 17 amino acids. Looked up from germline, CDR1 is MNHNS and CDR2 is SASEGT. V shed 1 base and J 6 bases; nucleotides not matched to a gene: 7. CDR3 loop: CASSEGRTGAINSPLHF. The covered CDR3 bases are TGTGCCAGCAGTGAAGGGCGGACAGGGGCGATTAATTCACCC.

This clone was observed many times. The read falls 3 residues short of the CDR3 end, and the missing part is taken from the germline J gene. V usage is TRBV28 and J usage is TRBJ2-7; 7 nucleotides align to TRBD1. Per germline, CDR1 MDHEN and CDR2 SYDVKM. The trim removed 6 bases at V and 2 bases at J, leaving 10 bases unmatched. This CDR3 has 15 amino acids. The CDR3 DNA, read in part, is TGTGCCAGCAGAGATCAGGGGGTAGGGACCTACGAG. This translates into CASRDQGVGTYE. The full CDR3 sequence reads CASRDQGVGTYEQYF.

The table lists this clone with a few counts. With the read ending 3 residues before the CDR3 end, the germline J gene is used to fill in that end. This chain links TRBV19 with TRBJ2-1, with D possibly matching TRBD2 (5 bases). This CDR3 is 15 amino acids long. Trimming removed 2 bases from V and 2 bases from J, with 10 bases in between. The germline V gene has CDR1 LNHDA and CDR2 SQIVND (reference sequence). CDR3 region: CASSITGDAYNEQFF. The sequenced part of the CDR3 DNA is TGTGCCAGTAGTATAACCGGGGATGCCTACAATGAG. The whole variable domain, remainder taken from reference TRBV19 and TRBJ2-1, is DGGITQSPKYLFRKEGQNVTLSCEQNLNHDAMYWYRQDPGQGLRLIYYSQIVNDFQKGDIAEGYSVSREKKESFPLTVTSAQKNPTAFYLCASSITGDAYNEQFFGPGTRLTVL.

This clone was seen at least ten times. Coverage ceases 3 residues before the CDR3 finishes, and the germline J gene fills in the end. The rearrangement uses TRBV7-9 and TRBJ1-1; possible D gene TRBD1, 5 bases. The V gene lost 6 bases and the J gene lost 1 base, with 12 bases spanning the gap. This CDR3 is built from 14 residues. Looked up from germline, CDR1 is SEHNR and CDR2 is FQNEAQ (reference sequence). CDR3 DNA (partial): TGTGCCAGCAGTTCCATGCAGGGGAACACTGAA. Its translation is CASSSMQGNTE. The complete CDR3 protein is CASSSMQGNTEAFF.

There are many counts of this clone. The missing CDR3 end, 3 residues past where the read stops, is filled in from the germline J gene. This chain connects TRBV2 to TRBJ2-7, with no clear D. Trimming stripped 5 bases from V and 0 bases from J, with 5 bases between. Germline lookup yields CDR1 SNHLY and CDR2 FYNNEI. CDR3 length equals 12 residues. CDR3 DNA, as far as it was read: TGTGCCAGCAGTTCAGTCTCCTACGAG. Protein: CASSSVSYE. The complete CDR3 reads CASSSVSYEQYF. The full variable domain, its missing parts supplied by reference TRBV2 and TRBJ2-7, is EPEVTQTPSHQVTQMGQEVILRCVPISNHLYFYWYRQILGQKVEFLVSFYNNEISEKSEIFDDQFSVERPDGSNFTLKIRSTKLEDSAMYFCASSSVSYEQYFGPGTRLTVT.

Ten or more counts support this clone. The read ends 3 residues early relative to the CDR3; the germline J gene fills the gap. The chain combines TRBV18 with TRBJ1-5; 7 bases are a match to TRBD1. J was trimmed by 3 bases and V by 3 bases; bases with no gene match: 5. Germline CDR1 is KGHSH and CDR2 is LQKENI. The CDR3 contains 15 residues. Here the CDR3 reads CASSPGTAINQPQHF. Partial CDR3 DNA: TGTGCCAGCTCACCGGGGACAGCCATCAATCAGCCC.

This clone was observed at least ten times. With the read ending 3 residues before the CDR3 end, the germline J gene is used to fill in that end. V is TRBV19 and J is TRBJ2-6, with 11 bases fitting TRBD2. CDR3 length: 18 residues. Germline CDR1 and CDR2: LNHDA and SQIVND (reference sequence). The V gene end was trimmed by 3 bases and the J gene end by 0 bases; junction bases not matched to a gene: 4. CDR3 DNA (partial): TGTGCCAGTAGTATCTCTAGCGGGAGGCTCTCTGGGGCCAACGTC. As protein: CASSISSGRLSGANV. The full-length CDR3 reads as CASSISSGRLSGANVLTF.

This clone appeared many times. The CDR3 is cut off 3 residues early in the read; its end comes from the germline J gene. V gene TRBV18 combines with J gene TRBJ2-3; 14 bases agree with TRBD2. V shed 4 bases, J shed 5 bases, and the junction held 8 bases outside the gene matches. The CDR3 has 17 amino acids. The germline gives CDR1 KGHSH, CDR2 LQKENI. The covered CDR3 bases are TGTGCCAGCTCACAGGGACTAGCGGGAGTTCGAGGAGATACG. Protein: CASSQGLAGVRGDT. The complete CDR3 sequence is CASSQGLAGVRGDTQYF.

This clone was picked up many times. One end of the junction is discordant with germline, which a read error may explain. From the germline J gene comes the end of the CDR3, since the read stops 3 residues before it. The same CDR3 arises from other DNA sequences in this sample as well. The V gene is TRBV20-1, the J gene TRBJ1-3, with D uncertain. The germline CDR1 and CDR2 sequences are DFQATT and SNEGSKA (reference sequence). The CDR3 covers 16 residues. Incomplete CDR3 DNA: TGCAGTGCTAGAGTTCGGGGTCTGAGCTCTGGAAACACA. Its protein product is CSARVRGLSSGNT. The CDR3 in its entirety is CSARVRGLSSGNTIYF.

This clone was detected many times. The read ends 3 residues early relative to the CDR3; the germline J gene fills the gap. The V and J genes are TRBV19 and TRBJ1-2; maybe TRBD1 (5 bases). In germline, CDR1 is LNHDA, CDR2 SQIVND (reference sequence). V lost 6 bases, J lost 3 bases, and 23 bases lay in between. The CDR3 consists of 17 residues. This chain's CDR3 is CASRNPKVGKGDYGYTF. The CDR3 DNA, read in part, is TGTGCCAGTAGAAATCCCAAGGTGGGAAAAGGGGACTATGGC. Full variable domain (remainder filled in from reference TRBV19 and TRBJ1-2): DGGITQSPKYLFRKEGQNVTLSCEQNLNHDAMYWYRQDPGQGLRLIYYSQIVNDFQKGDIAEGYSVSREKKESFPLTVTSAQKNPTAFYLCASRNPKVGKGDYGYTFGSGTRLTVV.